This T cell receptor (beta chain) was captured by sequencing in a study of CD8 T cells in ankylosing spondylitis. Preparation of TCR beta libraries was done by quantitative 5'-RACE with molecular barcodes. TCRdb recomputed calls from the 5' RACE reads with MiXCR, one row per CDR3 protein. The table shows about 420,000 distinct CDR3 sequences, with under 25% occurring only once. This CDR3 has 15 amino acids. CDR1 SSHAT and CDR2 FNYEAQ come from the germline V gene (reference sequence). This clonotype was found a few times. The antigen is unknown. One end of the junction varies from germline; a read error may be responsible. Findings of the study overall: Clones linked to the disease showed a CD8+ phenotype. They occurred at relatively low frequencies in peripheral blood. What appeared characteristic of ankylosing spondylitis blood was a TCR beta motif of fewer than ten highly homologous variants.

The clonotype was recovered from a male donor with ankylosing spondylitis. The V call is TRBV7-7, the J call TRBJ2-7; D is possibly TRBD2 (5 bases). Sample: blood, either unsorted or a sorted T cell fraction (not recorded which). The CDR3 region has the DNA TGTGCTAGCAGCTTAGCGCTTGGCGGCGCCGACGAGCAGTACTTC. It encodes CASSLALGGADEQYF.